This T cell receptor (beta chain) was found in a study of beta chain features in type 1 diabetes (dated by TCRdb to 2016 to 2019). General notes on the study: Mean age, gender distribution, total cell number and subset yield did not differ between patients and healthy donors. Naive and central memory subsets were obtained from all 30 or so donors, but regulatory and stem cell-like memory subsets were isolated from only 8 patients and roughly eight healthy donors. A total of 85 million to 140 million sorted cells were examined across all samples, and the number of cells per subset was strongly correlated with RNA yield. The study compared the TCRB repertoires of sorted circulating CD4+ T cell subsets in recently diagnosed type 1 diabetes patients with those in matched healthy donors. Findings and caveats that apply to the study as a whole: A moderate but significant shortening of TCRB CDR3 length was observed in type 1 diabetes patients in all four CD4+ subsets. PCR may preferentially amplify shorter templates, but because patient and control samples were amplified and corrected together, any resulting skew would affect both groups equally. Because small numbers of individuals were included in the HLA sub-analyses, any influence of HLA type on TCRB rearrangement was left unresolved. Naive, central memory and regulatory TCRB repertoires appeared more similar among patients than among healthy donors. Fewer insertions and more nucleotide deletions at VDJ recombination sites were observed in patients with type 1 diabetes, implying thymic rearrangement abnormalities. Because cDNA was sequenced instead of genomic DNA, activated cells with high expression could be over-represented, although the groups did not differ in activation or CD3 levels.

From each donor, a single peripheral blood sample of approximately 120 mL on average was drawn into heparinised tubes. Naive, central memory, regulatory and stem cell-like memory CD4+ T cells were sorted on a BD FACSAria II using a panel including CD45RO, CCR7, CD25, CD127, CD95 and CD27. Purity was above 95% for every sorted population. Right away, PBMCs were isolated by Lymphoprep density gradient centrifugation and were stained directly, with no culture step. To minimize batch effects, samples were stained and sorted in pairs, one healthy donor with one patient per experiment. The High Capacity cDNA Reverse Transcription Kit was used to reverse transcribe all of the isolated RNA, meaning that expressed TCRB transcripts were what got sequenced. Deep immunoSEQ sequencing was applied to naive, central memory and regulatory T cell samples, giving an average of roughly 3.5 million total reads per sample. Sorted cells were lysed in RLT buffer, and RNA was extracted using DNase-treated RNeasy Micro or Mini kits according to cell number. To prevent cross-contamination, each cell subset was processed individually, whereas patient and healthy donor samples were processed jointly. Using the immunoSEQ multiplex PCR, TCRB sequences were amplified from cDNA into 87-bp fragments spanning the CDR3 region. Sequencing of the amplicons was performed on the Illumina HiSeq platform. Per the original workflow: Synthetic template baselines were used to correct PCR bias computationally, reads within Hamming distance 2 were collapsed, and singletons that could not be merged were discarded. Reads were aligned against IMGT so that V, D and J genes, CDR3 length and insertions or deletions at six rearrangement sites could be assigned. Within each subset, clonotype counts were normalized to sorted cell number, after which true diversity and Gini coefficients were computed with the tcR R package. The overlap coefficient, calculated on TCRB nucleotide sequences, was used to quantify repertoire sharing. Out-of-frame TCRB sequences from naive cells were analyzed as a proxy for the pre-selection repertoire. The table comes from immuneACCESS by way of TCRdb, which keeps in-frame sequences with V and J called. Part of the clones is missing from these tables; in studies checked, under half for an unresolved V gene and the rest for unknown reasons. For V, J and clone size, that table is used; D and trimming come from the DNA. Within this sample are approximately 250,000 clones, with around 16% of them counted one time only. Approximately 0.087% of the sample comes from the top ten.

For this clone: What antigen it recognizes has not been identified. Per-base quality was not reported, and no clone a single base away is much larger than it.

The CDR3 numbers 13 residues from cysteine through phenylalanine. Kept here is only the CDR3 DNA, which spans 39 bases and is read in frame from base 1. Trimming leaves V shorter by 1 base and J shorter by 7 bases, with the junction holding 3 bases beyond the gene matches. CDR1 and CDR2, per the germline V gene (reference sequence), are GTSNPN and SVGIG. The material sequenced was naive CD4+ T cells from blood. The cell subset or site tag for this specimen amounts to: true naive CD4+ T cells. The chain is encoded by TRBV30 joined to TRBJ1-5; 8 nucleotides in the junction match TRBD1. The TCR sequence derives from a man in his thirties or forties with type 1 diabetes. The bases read TGTGCCTGGAGTGGGACAGGGATCCAGCCCCAGCATTTT. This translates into CAWSGTGIQPQHF.